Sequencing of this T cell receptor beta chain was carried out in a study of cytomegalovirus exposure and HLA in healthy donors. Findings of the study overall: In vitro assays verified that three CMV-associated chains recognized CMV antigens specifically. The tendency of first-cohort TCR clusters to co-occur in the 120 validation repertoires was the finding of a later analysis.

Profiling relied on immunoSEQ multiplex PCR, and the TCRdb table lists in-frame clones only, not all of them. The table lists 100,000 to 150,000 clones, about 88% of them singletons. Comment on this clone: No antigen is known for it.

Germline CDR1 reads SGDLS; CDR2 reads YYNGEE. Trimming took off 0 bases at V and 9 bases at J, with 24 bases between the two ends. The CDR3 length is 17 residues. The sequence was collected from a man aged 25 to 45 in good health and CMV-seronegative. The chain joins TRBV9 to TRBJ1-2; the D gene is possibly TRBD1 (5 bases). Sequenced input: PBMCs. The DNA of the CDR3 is TGTGCCAGCAGCGTAGCCCCCGACAGCCTGGACTATGGTAGCTACACCTTC. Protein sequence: CASSVAPDSLDYGSYTF.